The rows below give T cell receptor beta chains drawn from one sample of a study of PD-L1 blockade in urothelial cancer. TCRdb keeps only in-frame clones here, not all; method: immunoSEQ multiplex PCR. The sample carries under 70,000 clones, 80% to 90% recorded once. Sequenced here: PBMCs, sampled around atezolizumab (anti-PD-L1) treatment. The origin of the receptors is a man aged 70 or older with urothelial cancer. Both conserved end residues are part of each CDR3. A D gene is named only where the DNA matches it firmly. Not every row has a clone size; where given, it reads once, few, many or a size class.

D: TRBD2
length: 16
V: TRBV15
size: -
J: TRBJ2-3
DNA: TGTGCCACCAGCAGCTACCTGGGACTAGCGGGAGACACGCAGTATTTT
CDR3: CATSSYLGLAGDTQYF

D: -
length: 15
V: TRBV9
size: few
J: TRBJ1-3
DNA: TGTGCCAGCAGCGTAGACAGTACCTCTGGAAACACCATATATTTT
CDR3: CASSVDSTSGNTIYF

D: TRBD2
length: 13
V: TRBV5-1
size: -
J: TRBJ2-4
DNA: TGCGCCAGCATGGGACTAGTTGGGGACATTCAGTACTTC
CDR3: CASMGLVGDIQYF

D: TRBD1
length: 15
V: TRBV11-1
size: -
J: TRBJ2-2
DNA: TGTGCCAGCAGCTTTAGGGACAGGGCGAGCGGGGAGCTGTTTTTT
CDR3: CASSFRDRASGELFF

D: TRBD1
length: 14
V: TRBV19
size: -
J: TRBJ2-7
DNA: TGTGCCAGTAGTATCGAAGGGGGCTGGTACGAGCAGTACTTC
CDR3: CASSIEGGWYEQYF

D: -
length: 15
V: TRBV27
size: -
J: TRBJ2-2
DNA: TGTGCCAGCAGGTGGCAGGCTTATTACACCGGGGAGCTGTTTTTT
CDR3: CASRWQAYYTGELFF

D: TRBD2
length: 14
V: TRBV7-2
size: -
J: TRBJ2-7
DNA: TGTGCCAGCCGGGGGGGTGGGAGTGACTACGAGCAGTACTTC
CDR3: CASRGGGSDYEQYF

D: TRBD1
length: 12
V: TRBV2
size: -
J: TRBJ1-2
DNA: TGTGCCAGCAGTCAGACAGGGCAAGGCTACACCTTC
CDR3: CASSQTGQGYTF

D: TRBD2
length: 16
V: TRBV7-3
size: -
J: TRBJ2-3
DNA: TGTGCCAGCAGCGCTATAGCGGGAGGGGGCACAGATACGCAGTATTTT
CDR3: CASSAIAGGGTDTQYF

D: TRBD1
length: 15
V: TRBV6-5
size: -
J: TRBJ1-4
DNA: TGTGCCAGCAGTTACTCGTCAGGGGGCGGGGAAAAACTGTTTTTT
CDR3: CASSYSSGGGEKLFF

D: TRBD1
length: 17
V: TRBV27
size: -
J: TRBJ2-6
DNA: TGTGCCAGCAGTTTGTGGACAGGCCTCTCTGGGGCCAACGTCCTGACTTTC
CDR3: CASSLWTGLSGANVLTF

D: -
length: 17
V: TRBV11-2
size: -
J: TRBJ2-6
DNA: TGTGCCAGCAGCTTAGTTGGGCCTGACGCTGGGGCCAACGTCCTGACTTTC
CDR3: CASSLVGPDAGANVLTF

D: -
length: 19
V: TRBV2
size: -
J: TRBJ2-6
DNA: TGTGCCAGCAGTTGGGGGGTTAGGGACTTCTTCTCTGGGGCCAACGTCCTGACTTTC
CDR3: CASSWGVRDFFSGANVLTF

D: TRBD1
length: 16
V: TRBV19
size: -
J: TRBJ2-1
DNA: TGTGCCAGTAGTATTTCTGCAGGGGGCCCCTACAATGAGCAGTTCTTC
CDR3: CASSISAGGPYNEQFF

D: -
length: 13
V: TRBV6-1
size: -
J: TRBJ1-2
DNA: TGTGCCAGCAGAACAGAACGGGGCTATGGCTACACCTTC
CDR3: CASRTERGYGYTF

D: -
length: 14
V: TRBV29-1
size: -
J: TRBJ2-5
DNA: TGCAGCGTTGAAGACTCGGAGGGGGCGGAGACCCAGTACTTC
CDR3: CSVEDSEGAETQYF

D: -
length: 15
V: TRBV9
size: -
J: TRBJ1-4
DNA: TGTGCCAGCAGCCCTAGGGCAGGGGTCAATGAAAAACTGTTTTTT
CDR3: CASSPRAGVNEKLFF

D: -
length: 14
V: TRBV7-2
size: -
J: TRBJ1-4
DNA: TGTGCCAGCAAACCCGGGACACTTAATGAAAAACTGTTTTTT
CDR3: CASKPGTLNEKLFF

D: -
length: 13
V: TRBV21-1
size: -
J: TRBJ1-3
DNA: TGTGCCAGCAGCACAGGGTTTGGAAACACCATATATTTT
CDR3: CASSTGFGNTIYF

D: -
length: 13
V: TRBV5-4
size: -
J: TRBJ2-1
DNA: TGTGCCAGCAGCTACCAGAGCGCCCATGAGCAGTTCTTC
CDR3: CASSYQSAHEQFF

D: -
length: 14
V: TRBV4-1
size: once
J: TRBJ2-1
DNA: TGCGCCAGCAGCTCACAAAGCTCCTACAATGAGCAGTTCTTC
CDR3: CASSSQSSYNEQFF

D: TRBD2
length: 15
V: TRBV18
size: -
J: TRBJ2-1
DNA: TGTGCCAGCTCACCCACTAGCGGGACCTGGAATGAGCAGTTCTTC
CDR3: CASSPTSGTWNEQFF

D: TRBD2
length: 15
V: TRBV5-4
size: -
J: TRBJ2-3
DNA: TGTGCCAGCAGCCGGGGACTAGCAGATACAGATACGCAGTATTTT
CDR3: CASSRGLADTDTQYF

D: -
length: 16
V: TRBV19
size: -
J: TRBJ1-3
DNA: TGTGCCAGTAGTATATCCTTCGAGAGCTCTGGAAACACCATATATTTT
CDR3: CASSISFESSGNTIYF

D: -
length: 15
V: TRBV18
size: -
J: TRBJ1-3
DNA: TGTGCCAGCTCACTACAGGGCAACTCTGGAAACACCATATATTTT
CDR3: CASSLQGNSGNTIYF

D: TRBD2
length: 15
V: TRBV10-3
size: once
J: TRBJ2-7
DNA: TGTGCCATCAGTGAAAACCTAGCGGGAGTGGGAGAGCAGTACTTC
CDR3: CAISENLAGVGEQYF

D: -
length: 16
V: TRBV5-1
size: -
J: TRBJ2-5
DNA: TGCGCCAGCAGCCCTCTGGACTCTTCCAGCCAAGAGACCCAGTACTTC
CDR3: CASSPLDSSSQETQYF

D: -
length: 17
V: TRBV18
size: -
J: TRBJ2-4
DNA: TGTGCCAGCTCACCAACCCCCTTGGTTGGGGTTGGAGGCATTCAGTACTTC
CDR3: CASSPTPLVGVGGIQYF

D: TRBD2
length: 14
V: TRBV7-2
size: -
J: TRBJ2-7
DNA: TGTGCCAGCAGCCTAGCGGTGGGTACGGGGGAGCAGTACTTC
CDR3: CASSLAVGTGEQYF

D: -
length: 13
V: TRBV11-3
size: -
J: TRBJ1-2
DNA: TGTGCCAGCAGCTTGACAGGCTACTATGGCTACACCTTC
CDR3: CASSLTGYYGYTF

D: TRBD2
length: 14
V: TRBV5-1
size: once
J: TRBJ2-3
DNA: TGCGCCAGCAGCCCGGGACTAGCGGCAGATACGCAGTATTTT
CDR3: CASSPGLAADTQYF

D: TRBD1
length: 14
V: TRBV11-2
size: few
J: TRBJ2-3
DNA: TGTGCCAGCAACAGGGGGTTACGCACAGATACGCAGTATTTT
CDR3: CASNRGLRTDTQYF

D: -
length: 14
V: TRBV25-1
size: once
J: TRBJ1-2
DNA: TGTGCCAGCAGTGAATTCAAGGGGACTCATGGCTACACCTTC
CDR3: CASSEFKGTHGYTF

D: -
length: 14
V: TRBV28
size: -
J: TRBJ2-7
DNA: TGTGCCAGCAGTTTGAACAGCGGCTCCTACGAGCAGTACTTC
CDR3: CASSLNSGSYEQYF

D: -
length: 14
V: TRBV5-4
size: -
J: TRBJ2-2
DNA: TGTGCCAGCAGCTTGGGACAGAGCACCGGGGAGCTGTTTTTT
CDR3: CASSLGQSTGELFF

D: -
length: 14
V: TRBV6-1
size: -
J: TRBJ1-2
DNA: TGTGCCAGCAATGTTGACATTTCTAACTATGGCTACACCTTC
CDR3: CASNVDISNYGYTF

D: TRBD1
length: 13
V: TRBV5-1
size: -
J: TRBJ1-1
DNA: TGCGCCAGCAGTTCTGACAGGGGCACTGAAGCTTTCTTT
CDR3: CASSSDRGTEAFF

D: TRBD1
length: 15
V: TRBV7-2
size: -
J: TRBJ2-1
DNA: TGTGCCAGCGGAGGGACAGGGGTACTTATCAATGAGCAGTTCTTC
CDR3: CASGGTGVLINEQFF

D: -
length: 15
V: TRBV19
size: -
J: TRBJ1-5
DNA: TGTGCCAGTAGTATGTACGGGGGAGGCTTTCAGCCCCAGCATTTT
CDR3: CASSMYGGGFQPQHF

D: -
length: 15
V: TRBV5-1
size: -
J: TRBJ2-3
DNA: TGCGCCAGCAGCTTGAGGTCCGGGAGCACAGATACGCAGTATTTT
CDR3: CASSLRSGSTDTQYF

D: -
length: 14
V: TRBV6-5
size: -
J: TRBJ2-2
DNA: TGTGCCAGCAGTTACGGTTTCGGTGCCGGGGAGCTGTTTTTT
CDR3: CASSYGFGAGELFF

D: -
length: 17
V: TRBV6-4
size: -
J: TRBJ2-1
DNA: TGTGCCAGCAGTGACTCGAAAGAGGCCCACTCCTACAATGAGCAGTTCTTC
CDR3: CASSDSKEAHSYNEQFF

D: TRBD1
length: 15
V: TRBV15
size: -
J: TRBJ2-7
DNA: TGTGCCACCAGCAGTGGAATCAGGACAGGGGACGAGCAGTACTTC
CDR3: CATSSGIRTGDEQYF

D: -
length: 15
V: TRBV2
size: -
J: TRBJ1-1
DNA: TGTGCCAGCAACGGGGGGGAGGAGGTTCGAACTGAAGCTTTCTTT
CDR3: CASNGGEEVRTEAFF

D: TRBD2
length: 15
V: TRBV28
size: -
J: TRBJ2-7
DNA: TGTGCCAGCAGTTCTTTTAGCGGGTCTTCCTACGAGCAGTACTTC
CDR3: CASSSFSGSSYEQYF

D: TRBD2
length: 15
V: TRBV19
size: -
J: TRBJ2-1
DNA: TGTGCCAGTAGTATTACGAGCGGGAGATACGATGAGCAGTTCTTC
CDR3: CASSITSGRYDEQFF

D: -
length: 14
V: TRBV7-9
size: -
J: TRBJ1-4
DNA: TGTGCCAGCAGTGCAGACAGCTTTAATGAAAAACTGTTTTTT
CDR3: CASSADSFNEKLFF

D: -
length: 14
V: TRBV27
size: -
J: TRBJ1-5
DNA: TGTGCCAGCTCCCCACGGTATAGCAATCAGCCCCAGCATTTT
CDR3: CASSPRYSNQPQHF

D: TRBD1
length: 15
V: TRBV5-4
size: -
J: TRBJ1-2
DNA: TGTGCCAGCAGCTTCCGGGACAGGGCCTCCTATGGCTACACCTTC
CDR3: CASSFRDRASYGYTF

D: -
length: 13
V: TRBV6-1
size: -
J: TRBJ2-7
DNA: TGTGCCAGCGTCAGGGGAGCCTCCTACGAGCAGTACTTC
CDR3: CASVRGASYEQYF

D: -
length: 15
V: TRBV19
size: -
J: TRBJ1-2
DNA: TGTGCCAGTAGTATAGGTAGCGGAGGAGCCTATGGCTACACCTTC
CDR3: CASSIGSGGAYGYTF

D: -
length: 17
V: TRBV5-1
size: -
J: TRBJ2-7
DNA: TGCGCCAGCAGCTTGGGGTGGACGCAGGGCGCTGCTTCCGAGCAGTACTTC
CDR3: CASSLGWTQGAASEQYF

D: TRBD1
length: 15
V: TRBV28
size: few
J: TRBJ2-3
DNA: TGTGCCAGCATTGGGACAGGGTCCATCACAGATACGCAGTATTTT
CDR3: CASIGTGSITDTQYF

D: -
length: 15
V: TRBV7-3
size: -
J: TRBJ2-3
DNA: TGTGCCAGCAGCCGAACGGGAGTACGGCCAGATACGCAGTATTTT
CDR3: CASSRTGVRPDTQYF

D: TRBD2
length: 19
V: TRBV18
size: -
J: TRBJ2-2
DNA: TGTGCCAGCTCACCCTTCCGCGCAGGGAGGGCGAGAAACACCGGGGAGCTGTTTTTT
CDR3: CASSPFRAGRARNTGELFF